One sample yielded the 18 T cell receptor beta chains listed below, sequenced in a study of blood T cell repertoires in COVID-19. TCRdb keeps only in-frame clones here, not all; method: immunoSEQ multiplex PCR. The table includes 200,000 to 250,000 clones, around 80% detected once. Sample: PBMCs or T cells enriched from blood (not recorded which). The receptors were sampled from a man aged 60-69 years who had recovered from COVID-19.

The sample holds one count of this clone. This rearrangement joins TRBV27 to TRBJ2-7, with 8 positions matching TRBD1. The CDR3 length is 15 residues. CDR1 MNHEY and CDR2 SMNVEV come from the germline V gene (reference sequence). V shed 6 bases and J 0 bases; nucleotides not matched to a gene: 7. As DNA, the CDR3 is TGTGCCAGCAGATCGGGACAGGTAATCTCCTACGAGCAGTACTTC. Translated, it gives CASRSGQVISYEQYF.

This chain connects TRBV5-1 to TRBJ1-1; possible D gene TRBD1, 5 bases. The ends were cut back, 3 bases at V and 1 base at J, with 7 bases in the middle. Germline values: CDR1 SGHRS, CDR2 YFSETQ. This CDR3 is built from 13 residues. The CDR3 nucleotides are TGCGCCAGCAGCTCCACAGGGAACACTGAAGCTTTCTTT. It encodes CASSSTGNTEAFF.

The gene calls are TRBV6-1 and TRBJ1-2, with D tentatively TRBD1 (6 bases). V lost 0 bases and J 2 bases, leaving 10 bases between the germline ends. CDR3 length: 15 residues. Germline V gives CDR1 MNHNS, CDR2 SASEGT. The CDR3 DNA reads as TGTGCCAGCAGTGAAGCGTATGGACAGAACTATGGCTACACCTTC. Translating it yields CASSEAYGQNYGYTF.

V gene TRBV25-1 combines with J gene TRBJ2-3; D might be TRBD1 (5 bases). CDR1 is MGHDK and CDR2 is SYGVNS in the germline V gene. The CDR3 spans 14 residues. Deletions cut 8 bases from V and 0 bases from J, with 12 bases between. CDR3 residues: CASAGRVSTDTQYF. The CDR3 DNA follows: TGTGCCAGCGCAGGGCGAGTGAGCACAGATACGCAGTATTTT.

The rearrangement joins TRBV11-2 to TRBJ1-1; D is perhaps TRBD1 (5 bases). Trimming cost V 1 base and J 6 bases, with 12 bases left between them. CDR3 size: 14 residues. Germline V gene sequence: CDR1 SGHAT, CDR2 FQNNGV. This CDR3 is CASSLGRPGAEAFF. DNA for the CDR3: TGTGCCAGCAGCTTAGGGCGACCGGGGGCTGAAGCTTTCTTT.

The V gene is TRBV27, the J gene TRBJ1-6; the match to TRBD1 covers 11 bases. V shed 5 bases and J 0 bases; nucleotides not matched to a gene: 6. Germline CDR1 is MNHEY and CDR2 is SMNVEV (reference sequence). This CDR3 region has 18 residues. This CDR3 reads CASSIRTGGFSYNSPLHF. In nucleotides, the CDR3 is TGTGCCAGCAGTATCAGGACAGGGGGCTTCTCCTATAATTCACCCCTCCACTTT.

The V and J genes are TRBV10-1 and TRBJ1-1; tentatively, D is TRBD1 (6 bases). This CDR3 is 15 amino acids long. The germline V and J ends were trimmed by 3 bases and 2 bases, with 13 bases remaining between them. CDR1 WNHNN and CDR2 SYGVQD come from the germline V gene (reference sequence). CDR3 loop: CASSDHREVNTEAFF. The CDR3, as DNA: TGCGCCAGCAGTGACCACAGGGAAGTAAACACTGAAGCTTTCTTT.

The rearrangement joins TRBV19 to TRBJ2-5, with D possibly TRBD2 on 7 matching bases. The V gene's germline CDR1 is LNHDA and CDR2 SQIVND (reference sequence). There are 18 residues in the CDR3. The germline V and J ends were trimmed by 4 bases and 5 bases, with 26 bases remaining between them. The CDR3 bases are TGTGCCAGTAGTACCCCTCGTGAATGGGTGGGGGGGCGTGAGACCCAGTACTTC. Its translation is CASSTPREWVGGRETQYF.

CDR3 protein: CASSEHRGQGTDTQYF. CDR3 bases: TGTGCCAGCAGTGAGCACAGGGGGCAGGGCACAGATACGCAGTATTTT. The gene calls are TRBV6-2 or TRBV6-3 and TRBJ2-3; 9 bases are shared with TRBD1. The trim removed 5 bases at V and 1 base at J, leaving 7 bases unmatched. The CDR3 is made up of 16 amino acids. Germline V gives CDR1 MNHEY, CDR2 SVGEGT.

CDR3 loop: CASRPPGQGTDTQYF. The CDR3 bases are TGTGCCAGCAGGCCACCGGGACAGGGGACGGATACGCAGTATTTT. The chain joins TRBV6-5 to TRBJ2-3; TRBD1 matches at 10 bases. Germline values: CDR1 MNHEY, CDR2 SVGAGI. The CDR3 consists of 15 residues. The V gene end was trimmed by 6 bases and the J gene end by 6 bases; junction bases not matched to a gene: 9.

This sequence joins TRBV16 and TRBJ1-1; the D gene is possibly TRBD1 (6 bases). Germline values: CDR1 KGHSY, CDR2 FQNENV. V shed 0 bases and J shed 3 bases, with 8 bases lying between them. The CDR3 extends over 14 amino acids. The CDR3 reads CASSQSGTHTEAFF. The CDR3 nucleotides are TGTGCCAGCAGCCAATCGGGGACACACACTGAAGCTTTCTTT.

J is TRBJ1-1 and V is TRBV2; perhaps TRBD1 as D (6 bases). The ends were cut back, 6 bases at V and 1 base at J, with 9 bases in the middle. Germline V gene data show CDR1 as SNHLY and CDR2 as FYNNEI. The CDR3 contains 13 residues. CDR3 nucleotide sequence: TGTGCCAGCAGAAAGGACAGGAACACTGAAGCTTTCTTT. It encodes CASRKDRNTEAFF.

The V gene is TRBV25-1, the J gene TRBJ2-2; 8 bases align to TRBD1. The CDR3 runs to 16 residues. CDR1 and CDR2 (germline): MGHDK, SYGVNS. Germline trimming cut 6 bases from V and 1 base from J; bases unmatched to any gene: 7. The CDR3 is CASSLTGGWNTGELFF. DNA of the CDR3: TGTGCCAGCAGCCTCACAGGGGGTTGGAACACCGGGGAGCTGTTTTTT. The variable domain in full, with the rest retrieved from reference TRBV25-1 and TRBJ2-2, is EADIYQTPRYLVIGTGKKITLECSQTMGHDKMYWYQQDPGMELHLIHYSYGVNSTEKGDLSSESTVSRIRTEHFPLTLESARPSHTSQYLCASSLTGGWNTGELFFGEGSRLTVL.

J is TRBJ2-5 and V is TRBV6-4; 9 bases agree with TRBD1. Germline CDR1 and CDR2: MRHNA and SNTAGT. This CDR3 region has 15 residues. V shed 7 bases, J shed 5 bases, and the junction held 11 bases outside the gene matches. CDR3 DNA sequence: TGTGCCAGCAAACCGGGACAGGGTCCTGAGGAGACCCAGTACTTC. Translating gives CASKPGQGPEETQYF.

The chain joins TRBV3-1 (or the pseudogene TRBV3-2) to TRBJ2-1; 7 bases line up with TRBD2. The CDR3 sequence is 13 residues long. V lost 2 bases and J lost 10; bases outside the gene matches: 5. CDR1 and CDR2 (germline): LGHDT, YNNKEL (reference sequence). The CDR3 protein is CASSQLAAKEQFF. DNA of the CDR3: TGTGCCAGCAGCCAACTAGCGGCTAAAGAGCAGTTCTTC.

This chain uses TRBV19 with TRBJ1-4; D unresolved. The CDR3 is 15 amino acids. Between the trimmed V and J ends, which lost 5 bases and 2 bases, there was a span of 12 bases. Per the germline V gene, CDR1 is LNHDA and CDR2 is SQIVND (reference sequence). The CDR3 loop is CASSFSRETNEKLFF. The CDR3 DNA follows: TGTGCCAGTAGTTTTTCTCGGGAGACTAATGAAAAACTGTTTTTT.

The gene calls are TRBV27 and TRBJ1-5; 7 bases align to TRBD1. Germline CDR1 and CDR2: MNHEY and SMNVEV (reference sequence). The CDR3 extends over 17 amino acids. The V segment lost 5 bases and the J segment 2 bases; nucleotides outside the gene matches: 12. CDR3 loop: CASSPQTGIGGNQPQHF. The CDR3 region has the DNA TGTGCCAGCAGTCCCCAGACAGGGATTGGGGGCAATCAGCCCCAGCATTTT.

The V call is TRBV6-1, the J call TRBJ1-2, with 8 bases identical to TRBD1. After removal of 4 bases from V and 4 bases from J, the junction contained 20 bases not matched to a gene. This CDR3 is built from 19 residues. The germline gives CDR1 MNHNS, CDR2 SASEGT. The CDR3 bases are TGTGCCAGCAGTGGTCGAGCTGGACAGGGTTACAAGGGGGGCTATGGCTACACCTTC. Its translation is CASSGRAGQGYKGGYGYTF.